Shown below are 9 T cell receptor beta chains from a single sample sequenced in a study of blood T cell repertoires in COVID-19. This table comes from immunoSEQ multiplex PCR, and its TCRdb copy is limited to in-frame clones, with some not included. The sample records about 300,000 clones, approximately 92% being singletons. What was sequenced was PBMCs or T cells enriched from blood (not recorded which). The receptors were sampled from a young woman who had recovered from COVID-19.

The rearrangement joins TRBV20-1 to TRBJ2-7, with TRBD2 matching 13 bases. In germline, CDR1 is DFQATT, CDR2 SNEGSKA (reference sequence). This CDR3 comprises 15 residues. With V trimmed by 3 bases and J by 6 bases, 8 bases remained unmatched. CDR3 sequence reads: CSASALAGGPREQYF. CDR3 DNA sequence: TGCAGTGCTAGTGCACTAGCGGGAGGGCCGCGCGAGCAGTACTTC.

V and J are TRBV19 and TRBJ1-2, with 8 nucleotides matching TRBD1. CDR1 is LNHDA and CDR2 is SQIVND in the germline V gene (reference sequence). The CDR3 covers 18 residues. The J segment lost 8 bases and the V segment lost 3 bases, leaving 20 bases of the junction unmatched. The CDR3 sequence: CASSMPGQGRIGSKGYTF. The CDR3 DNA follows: TGTGCCAGTAGTATGCCCGGACAGGGTAGGATTGGTTCGAAAGGCTACACCTTC.

CDR3 sequence reads: CSVASSLSGANVLTF. CDR3 nucleotides: TGCAGCGTTGCTAGCAGCCTCTCTGGGGCCAACGTCCTGACTTTC. The V and J genes are TRBV29-1 and TRBJ2-6, with D possibly being TRBD2 (5 bases). Trimming cost V 4 bases and J 0 bases, with 10 bases left between them. The CDR3 consists of 15 residues. Looked up from germline, CDR1 is SQVTM and CDR2 is ANQGSEA.

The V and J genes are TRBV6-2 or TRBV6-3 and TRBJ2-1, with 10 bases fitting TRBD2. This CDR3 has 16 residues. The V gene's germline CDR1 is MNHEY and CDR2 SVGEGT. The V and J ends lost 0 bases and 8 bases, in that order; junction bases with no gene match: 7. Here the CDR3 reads CASSYSAAGGRDEQFF. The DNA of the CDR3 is TGTGCCAGCAGTTACTCGGCAGCGGGAGGGCGGGATGAGCAGTTCTTC.

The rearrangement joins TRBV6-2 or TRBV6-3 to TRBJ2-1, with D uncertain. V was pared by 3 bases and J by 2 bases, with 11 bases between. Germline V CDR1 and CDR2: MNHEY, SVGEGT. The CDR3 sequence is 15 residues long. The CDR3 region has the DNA TGTGCCAGCAGTTATGGCTTTTTTGCCTACAATGAGCAGTTCTTC. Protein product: CASSYGFFAYNEQFF.

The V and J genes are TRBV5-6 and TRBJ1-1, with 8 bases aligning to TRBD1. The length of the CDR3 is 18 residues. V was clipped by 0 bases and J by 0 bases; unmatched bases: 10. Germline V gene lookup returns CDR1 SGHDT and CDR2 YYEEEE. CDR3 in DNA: TGTGCCAGCAGCTTGGTGGACAGGGCTACTATGATGAACACTGAAGCTTTCTTT. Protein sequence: CASSLVDRATMMNTEAFF.

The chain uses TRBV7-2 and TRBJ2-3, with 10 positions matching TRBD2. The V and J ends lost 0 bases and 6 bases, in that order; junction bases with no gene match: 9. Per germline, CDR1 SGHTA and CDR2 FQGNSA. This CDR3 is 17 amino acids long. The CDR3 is CASSLAIAGGYLDTQYF. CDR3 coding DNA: TGTGCCAGCAGCTTAGCGATAGCGGGAGGATATTTGGATACGCAGTATTTT.

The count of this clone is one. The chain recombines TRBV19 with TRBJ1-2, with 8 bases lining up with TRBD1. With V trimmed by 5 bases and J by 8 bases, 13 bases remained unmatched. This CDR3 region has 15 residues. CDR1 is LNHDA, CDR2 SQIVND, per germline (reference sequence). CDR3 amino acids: CASSAVIRGHGGYTF. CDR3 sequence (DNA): TGTGCCAGTAGTGCGGTCATCAGGGGGCATGGCGGCTACACCTTC.

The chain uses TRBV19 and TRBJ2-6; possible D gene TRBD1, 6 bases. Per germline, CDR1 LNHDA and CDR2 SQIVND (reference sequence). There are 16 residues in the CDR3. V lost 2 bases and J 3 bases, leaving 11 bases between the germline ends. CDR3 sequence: CASSILQGSGANVLTF. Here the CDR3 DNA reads TGTGCCAGTAGTATATTGCAGGGGAGTGGGGCCAACGTCCTGACTTTC. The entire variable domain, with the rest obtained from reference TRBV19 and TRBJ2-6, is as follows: DGGITQSPKYLFRKEGQNVTLSCEQNLNHDAMYWYRQDPGQGLRLIYYSQIVNDFQKGDIAEGYSVSREKKESFPLTVTSAQKNPTAFYLCASSILQGSGANVLTFGAGSRLTVL.